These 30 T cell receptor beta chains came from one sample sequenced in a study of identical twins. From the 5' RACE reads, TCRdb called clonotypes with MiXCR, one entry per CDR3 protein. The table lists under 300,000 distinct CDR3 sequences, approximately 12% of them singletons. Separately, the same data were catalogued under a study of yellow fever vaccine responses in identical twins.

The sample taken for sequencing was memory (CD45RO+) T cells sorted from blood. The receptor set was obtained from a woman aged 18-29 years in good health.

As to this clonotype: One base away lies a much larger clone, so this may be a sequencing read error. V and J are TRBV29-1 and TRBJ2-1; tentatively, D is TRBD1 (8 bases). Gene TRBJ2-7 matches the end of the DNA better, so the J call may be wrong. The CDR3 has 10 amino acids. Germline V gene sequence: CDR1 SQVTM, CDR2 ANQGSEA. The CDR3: CSVYRGGQYF. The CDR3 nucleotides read TGCAGCGTTTACAGGGGGGGACAGTACTTC.

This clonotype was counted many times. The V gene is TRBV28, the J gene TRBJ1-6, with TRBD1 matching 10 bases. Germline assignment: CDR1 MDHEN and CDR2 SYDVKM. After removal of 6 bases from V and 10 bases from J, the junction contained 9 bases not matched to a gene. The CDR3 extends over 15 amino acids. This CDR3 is CASSPDRGRESPLHF. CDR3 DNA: TGTGCCAGCAGCCCCGACAGGGGGCGGGAATCACCCCTCCACTTT.

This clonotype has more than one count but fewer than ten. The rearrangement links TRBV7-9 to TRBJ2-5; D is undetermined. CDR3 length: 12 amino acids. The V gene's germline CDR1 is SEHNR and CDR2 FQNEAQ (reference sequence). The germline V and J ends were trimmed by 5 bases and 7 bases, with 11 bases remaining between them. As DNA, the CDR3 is TGTGCCAGCAGCCAACCACCCGGGACCCAGTACTTC. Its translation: CASSQPPGTQYF.

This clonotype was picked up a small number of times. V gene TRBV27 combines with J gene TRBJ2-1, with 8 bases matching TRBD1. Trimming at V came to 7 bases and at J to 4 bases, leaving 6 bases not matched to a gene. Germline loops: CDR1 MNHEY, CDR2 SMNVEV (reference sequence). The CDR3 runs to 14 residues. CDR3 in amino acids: CASKEDRDYNEQFF. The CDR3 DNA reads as TGTGCCAGCAAAGAGGACAGGGATTACAATGAGCAGTTCTTC.

CDR3 residues: CASFIRSGNEQFF. In nucleotides, the CDR3 is TGTGCCAGCTTCATACGGTCTGGGAATGAGCAGTTCTTC. The rearrangement uses TRBV6-1 and TRBJ2-1, with unresolved D. The CDR3 covers 13 residues. Germline V gene sequence: CDR1 MNHNS, CDR2 SASEGT. Trimming shortened V by 8 bases and J by 7 bases, and 15 bases separated the two germline ends.

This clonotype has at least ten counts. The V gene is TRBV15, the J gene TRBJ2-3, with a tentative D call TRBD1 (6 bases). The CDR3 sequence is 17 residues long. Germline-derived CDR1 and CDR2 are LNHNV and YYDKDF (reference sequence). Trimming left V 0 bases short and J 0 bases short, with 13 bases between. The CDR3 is CATSRDGAGASTDTQYF. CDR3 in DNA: TGTGCCACCAGCAGAGATGGGGCAGGGGCTAGCACAGATACGCAGTATTTT.

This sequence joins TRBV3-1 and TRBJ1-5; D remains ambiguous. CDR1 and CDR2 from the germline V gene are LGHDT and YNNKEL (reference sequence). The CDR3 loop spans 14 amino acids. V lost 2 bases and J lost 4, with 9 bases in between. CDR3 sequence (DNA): TGTGCCAGCAGCCAAAAGGCGGGGAATCAGCCCCAGCATTTT. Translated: CASSQKAGNQPQHF.

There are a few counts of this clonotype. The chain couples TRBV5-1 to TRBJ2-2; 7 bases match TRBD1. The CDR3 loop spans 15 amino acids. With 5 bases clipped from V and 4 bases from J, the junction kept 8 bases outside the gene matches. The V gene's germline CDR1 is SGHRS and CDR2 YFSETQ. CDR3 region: CASSPGTALTGELFF. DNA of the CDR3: TGCGCCAGCAGTCCCGGGACAGCGCTCACCGGGGAGCTGTTTTTT.

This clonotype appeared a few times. For the CDR3, the DNA is TGTGCCAGCAGCTCCGGACTAGCGGGCACTGAGCAGTTCTTC. Its translation is CASSSGLAGTEQFF. The chain combines TRBV5-6 with TRBJ2-1, with TRBD2 matching 11 bases. The J segment lost 9 bases and the V segment lost 3 bases, leaving 5 bases of the junction unmatched. The CDR3 totals 14 residues. CDR1 SGHDT and CDR2 YYEEEE come from the germline V gene.

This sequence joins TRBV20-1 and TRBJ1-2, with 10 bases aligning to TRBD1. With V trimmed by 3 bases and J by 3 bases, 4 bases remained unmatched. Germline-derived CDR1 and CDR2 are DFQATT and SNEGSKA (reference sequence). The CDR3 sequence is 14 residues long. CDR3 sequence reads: CSARGTGADYGYTF. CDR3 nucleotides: TGCAGTGCTAGGGGGACAGGGGCGGACTATGGCTACACCTTC.

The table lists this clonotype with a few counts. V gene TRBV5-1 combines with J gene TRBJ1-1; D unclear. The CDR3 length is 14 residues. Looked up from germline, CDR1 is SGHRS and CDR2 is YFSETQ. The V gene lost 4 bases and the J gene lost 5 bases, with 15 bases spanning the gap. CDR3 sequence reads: CASSVGGLETEAFF. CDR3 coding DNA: TGCGCCAGCAGCGTAGGTGGGCTGGAAACTGAAGCTTTCTTT.

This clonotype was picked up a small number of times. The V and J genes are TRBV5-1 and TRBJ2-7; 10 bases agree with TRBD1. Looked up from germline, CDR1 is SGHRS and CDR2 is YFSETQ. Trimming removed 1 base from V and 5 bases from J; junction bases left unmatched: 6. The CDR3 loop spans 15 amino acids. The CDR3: CASSLRTGGGDEQYF. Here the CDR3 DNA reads TGCGCCAGCAGCTTGCGGACAGGGGGTGGCGACGAGCAGTACTTC.

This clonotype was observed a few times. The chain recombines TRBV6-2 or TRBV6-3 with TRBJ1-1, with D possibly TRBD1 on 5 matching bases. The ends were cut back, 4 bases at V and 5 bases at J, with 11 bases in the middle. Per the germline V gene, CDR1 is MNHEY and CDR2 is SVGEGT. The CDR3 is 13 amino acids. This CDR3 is CASSFRVWTEAFF. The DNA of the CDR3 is TGTGCCAGCAGTTTCAGGGTATGGACTGAAGCTTTCTTT.

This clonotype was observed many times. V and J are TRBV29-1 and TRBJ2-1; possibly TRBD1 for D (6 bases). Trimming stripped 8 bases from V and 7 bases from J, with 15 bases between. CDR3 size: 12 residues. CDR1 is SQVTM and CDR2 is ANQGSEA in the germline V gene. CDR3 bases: TGCAGCTTTTGGACAGAGAGGAATGAGCAGTTCTTC. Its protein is CSFWTERNEQFF.

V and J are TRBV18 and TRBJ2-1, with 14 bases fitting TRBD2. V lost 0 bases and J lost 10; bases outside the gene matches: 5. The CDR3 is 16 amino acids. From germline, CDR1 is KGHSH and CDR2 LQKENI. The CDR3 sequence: CASSPPGLAGGLEQFF. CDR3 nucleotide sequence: TGTGCCAGCTCACCACCCGGACTAGCGGGGGGATTGGAGCAGTTCTTC.

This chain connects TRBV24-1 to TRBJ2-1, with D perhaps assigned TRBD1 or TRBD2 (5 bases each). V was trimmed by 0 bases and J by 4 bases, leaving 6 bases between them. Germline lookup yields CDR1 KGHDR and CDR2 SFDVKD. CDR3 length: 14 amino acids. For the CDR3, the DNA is TGTGCCACCAGTGATTTGGGGGGATACAATGAGCAGTTCTTC. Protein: CATSDLGGYNEQFF.

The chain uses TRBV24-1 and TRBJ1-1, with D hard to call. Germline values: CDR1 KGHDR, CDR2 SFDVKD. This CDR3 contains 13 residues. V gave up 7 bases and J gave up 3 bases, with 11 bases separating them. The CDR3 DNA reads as TGTGCCACCAGGGCGCTAGGATACACTGAAGCTTTCTTT. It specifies CATRALGYTEAFF.

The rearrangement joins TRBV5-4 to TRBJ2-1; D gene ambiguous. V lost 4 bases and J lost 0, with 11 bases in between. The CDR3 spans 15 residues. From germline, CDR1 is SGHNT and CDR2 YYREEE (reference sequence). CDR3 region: CASSPLDTSYNEQFF. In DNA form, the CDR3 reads TGTGCCAGCAGCCCCTTAGACACCTCCTACAATGAGCAGTTCTTC.

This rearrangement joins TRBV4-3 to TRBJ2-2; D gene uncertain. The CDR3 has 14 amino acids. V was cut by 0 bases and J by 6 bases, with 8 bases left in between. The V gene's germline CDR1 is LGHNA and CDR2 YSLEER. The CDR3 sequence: CASSQEVFPGELFF. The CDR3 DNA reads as TGCGCCAGCAGCCAAGAAGTTTTCCCCGGGGAGCTGTTTTTT.

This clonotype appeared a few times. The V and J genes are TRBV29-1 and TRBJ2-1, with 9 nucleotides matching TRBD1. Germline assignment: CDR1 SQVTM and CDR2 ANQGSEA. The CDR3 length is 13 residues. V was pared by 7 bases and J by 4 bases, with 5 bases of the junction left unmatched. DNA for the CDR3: TGCAGCGACGAAGGACAGGGGTACAATGAGCAGTTCTTC. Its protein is CSDEGQGYNEQFF.

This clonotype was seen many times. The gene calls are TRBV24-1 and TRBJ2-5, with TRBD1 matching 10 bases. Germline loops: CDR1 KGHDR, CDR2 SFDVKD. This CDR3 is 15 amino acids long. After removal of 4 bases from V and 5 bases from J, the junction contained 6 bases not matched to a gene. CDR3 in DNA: TGTGCCACCAGTGAGGCCGGGACAGGGGACGAGACCCAGTACTTC. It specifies CATSEAGTGDETQYF.

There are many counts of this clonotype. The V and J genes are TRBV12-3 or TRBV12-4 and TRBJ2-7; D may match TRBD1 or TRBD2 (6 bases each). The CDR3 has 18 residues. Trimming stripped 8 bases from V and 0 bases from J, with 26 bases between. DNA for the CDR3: TGTGCCAGCTCCCTTAAGCCGTGGGGGGCGGGGAGCTCCTACGAGCAGTACTTC. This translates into CASSLKPWGAGSSYEQYF.

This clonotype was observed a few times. The CDR3 DNA follows: TGTGCCAGCAGGCAGGGGAACACCGGGGAGCTGTTTTTT. Its protein is CASRQGNTGELFF. The V and J genes are TRBV5-6 and TRBJ2-2, with a possible D match to TRBD1 (5 bases). Per germline, CDR1 SGHDT and CDR2 YYEEEE. The CDR3 totals 13 residues. V was cut by 5 bases and J by 1 base, with 6 bases left in between.

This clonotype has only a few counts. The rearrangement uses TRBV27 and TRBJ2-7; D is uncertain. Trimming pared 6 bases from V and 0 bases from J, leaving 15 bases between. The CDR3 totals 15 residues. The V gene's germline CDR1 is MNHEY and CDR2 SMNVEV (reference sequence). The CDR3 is CASSLKTLSSYEQYF. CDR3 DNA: TGTGCCAGCAGCTTAAAAACTCTCAGCTCCTACGAGCAGTACTTC.

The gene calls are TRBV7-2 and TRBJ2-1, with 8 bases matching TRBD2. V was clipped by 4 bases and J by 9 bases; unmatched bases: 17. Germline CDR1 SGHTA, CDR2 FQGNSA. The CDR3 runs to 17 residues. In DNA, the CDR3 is TGTGCCAGCAGCTCGGTTAGCGGGACCCGGCTAGGGTTTGAGCAGTTCTTC. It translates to CASSSVSGTRLGFEQFF. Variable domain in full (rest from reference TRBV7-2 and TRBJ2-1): GAGVSQSPSNKVTEKGKDVELRCDPISGHTALYWYRQSLGQGLEFLIYFQGNSAPDKSGLPSDRFSAERTGGSVSTLTIQRTQQEDSAVYLCASSSVSGTRLGFEQFFGPGTRLTVL.

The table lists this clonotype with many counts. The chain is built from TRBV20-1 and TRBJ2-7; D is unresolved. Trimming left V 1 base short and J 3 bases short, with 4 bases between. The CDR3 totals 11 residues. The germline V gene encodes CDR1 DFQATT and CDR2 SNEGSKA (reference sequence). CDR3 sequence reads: CSARGDYEQYF. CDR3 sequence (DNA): TGCAGTGCTAGAGGGGACTACGAGCAGTACTTC.

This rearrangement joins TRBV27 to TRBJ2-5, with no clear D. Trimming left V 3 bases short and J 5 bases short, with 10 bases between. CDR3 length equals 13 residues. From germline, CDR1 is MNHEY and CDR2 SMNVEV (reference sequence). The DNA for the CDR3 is TGTGCCAGCAGTTTTGGAATGGAGGAGACCCAGTACTTC. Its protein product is CASSFGMEETQYF.

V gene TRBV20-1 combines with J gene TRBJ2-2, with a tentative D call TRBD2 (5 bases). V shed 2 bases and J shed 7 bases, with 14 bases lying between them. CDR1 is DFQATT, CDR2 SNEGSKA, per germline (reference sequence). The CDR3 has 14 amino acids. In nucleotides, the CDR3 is TGCAGTGCTAGAATCCGGGTGGCGGGCGGGGAGCTGTTTTTT. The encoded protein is CSARIRVAGGELFF.

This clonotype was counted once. The CDR3 nucleotides are TGTGCCAGCAGTTATGAGGGAGGCCTCCGCTGCTCGGTAGATACGCAGTATTTT. Translating gives CASSYEGGLRCSVDTQYF. The gene calls are TRBV6-9 and TRBJ2-3, with D perhaps TRBD2 (6 bases). CDR3 size: 18 residues. Germline CDR1 reads MNHGY; CDR2 reads SVAAGI. Trimming stripped 2 bases from V and 5 bases from J, with 23 bases between.

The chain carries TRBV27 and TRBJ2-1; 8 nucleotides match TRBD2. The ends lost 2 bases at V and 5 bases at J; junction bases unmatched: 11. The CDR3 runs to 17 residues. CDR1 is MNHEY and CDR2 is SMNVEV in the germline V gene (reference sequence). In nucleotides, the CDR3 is TGTGCCAGCAGTTTAAAAATTGGGACTAGACAGAACAATGAGCAGTTCTTC. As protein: CASSLKIGTRQNNEQFF.